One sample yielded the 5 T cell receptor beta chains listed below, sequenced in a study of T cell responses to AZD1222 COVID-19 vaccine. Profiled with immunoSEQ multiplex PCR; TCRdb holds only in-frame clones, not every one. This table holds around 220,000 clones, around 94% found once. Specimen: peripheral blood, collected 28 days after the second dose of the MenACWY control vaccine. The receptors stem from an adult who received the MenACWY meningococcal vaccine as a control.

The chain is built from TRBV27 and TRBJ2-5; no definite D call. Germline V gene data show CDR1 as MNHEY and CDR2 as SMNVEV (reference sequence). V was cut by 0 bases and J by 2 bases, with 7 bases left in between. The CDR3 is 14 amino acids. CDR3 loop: CASSLSNGQETQYF. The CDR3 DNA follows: TGTGCCAGCAGTTTATCGAACGGACAAGAGACCCAGTACTTC.

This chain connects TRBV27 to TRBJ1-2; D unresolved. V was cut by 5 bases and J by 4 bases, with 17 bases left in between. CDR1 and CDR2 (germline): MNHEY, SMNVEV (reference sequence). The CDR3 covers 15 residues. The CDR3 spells CASSILAEGPYGYTF. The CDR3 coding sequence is TGTGCCAGCAGTATTCTGGCTGAAGGTCCCTATGGCTACACCTTC.

The CDR3 region is CASSLKANEQFF. CDR3 nucleotide sequence: TGTGCCAGCAGCTTAAAGGCTAATGAGCAGTTCTTC. The rearrangement joins TRBV7-3 to TRBJ2-1; D not resolved. With 1 base removed from V and 7 bases from J, the gap between germline ends came to 5 bases. The CDR3 runs 12 residues. Germline CDR1 is SGHTA and CDR2 is FQGTGA.

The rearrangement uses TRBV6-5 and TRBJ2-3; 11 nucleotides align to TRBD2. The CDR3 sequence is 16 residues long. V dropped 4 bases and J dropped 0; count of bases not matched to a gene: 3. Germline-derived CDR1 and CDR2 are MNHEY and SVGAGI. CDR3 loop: CASSSASGGSTDTQYF. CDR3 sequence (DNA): TGTGCCAGCAGTTCGGCTAGCGGGGGGAGCACAGATACGCAGTATTTT.

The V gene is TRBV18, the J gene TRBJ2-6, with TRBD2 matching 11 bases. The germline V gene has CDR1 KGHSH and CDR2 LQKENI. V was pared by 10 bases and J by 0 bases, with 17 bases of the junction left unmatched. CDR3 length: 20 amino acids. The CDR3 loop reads CATLAGGAYPSLSGANVLTF. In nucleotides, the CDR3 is TGTGCCACGTTAGCGGGGGGGGCCTACCCATCCCTCTCTGGGGCCAACGTCCTGACTTTC.